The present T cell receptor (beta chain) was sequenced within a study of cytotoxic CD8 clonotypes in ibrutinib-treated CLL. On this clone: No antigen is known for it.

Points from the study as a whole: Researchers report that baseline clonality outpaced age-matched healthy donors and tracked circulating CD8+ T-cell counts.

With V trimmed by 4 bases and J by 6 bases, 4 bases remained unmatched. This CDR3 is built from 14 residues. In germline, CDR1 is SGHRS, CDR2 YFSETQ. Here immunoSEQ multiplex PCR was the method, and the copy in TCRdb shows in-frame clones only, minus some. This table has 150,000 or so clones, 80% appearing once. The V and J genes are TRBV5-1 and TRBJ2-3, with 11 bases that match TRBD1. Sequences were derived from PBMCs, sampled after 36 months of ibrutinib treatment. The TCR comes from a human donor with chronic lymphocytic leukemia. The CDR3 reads CASSPGQGADTQYF. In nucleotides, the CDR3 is TGCGCCAGCAGCCCAGGACAGGGGGCGGATACGCAGTATTTT.